At least ten counts were recorded for the clone carrying this TCR beta chain. Its antigen is currently unknown. The sample originates from a study of read filtering for tumor transcriptome and immune sequencing. Study-wide points: Dropping single-read clonotypes raised IR-seq and RNA-seq shared-clonotype correlation. In IR-seq, single-read clonotypes were about 81.9% of clonotypes but approximately 3.5% of reads.

From around 440 ng of RNA, a library with molecular barcoded alpha/delta and beta/gamma adaptors was made. TCRdb fed the reads into MiXCR, producing one record per CDR3 protein. The table lists about 86,000 distinct CDR3 sequences, 10% to 15% of them singletons. Unmatched junction bases numbered 3, after V lost 2 bases and J lost 7 bases. This CDR3 has 15 residues. Germline CDR1 and CDR2: LGHDT and YNNKEL (reference sequence). The V call is TRBV3-1, the J call TRBJ2-2; TRBD2 matches 11 bases. The receptor was isolated from a donor aged 40 or older with multiple myeloma. Sequencing was done on a sample of a population of CD138-negative cells sorted from bone marrow. The CDR3 loop reads CASSQLLAGGGELFF. DNA for the CDR3: TGTGCCAGCAGCCAACTTCTAGCGGGAGGCGGGGAGCTGTTTTTT.